Each of the 10 T cell receptor beta chains below was sequenced from the same sample in a study of Ad26.COV2.S vaccination and SARS-CoV-2 variants. Treatment described: around 19 received Ad26.COV2.S at low or high dose, single or two shots; roughly five received placebo; per-sample allocation not given. The study sampled participants on day 63 after the first vaccine or placebo injection. Assay used: immunoSEQ multiplex PCR; TCRdb lists only in-frame clones, some missing. The sample shows around 350,000 clones, roughly 81% of them seen only once. The source was peripheral blood, collected in a trial of Ad26.COV2.S vaccine versus placebo. The receptor set was obtained from a person between 18 and 59 years old who received the Ad26.COV2.S COVID-19 vaccine or a placebo.

V and J are TRBV24-1 and TRBJ2-3; unclear D gene. The V end lost 3 bases, the J end lost 1 base, and 10 bases lay between the germline ends. Germline CDR1 KGHDR, CDR2 SFDVKD. The CDR3 has 15 residues. The CDR3 here is CATSDEGAGTDTQYF. In DNA form, the CDR3 reads TGTGCCACCAGTGATGAAGGCGCCGGCACAGATACGCAGTATTTT.

CDR3 in amino acids: CAWRGGRLAGQNTGELFF. The CDR3 nucleotides read TGTGCCTGGAGGGGTGGGAGACTAGCGGGGCAGAACACCGGGGAGCTGTTTTTT. This sequence joins TRBV30 and TRBJ2-2; 11 nucleotides align to TRBD2. This CDR3 has 18 amino acids. Trimming removed 3 bases from V and 1 base from J; junction bases left unmatched: 10. The V gene's germline CDR1 is GTSNPN and CDR2 SVGIG (reference sequence).

This clone has a single count. The chain recombines TRBV30 with TRBJ2-1; 7 bases map to TRBD1. J lost 8 bases, V lost 0 bases, and 1 base had no gene match. This CDR3 spans 12 amino acids. The germline CDR1 and CDR2 sequences are GTSNPN and SVGIG (reference sequence). This CDR3 is CAWSVTGDEQFF. For the CDR3, the DNA is TGTGCCTGGAGTGTAACAGGGGATGAGCAGTTCTTC. Full variable domain (missing parts from reference TRBV30 and TRBJ2-1): SQTIHQWPATLVQPVGSPLSLECTVEGTSNPNLYWYRQAAGRGLQLLFYSVGIGQISSEVPQNLSASRPQDRQFILSSKKLLLSDSGFYLCAWSVTGDEQFFGPGTRLTVL.

The chain combines TRBV6-2 or TRBV6-3 with TRBJ1-4; tentatively, D is TRBD1 (6 bases). There are 16 residues in the CDR3. The germline gives CDR1 MNHEY, CDR2 SVGEGT. The V end lost 6 bases, the J end lost 2 bases, and 16 bases lay between the germline ends. The CDR3 spells CASSHGQGRTNEKLFF. The CDR3 coding sequence is TGTGCCAGCAGCCACGGGCAGGGGCGGACTAATGAAAAACTGTTTTTT.

J is TRBJ2-1 and V is TRBV2; D gene unclear. The CDR3 spans 14 residues. CDR1 and CDR2 from the germline V gene are SNHLY and FYNNEI. The V end was cut by 3 bases, the J end by 0 bases, with 6 bases between. CDR3 in amino acids: CASSDLSSYNEQFF. The CDR3 DNA reads as TGTGCCAGCAGTGACTTGAGCTCCTACAATGAGCAGTTCTTC.

The chain is built from TRBV9 and TRBJ1-3; 7 bases match TRBD1. The trim removed 3 bases at V and 8 bases at J, leaving 5 bases unmatched. Per germline, CDR1 SGDLS and CDR2 YYNGEE. There are 13 residues in the CDR3. This CDR3 reads CASSADRKDTIYF. The CDR3 nucleotides are TGTGCCAGCAGCGCGGACAGGAAGGACACCATATATTTT.

The chain employs TRBV7-9 and TRBJ1-3, with D possibly matching TRBD1 (6 bases). V shed 5 bases and J shed 0 bases, with 17 bases lying between them. Per the germline V gene, CDR1 is SEHNR and CDR2 is FQNEAQ (reference sequence). The CDR3 is 17 residues long. DNA for the CDR3: TGTGCCAGCAGCGCCTGGACAGCACTAGTCTCTGGAAACACCATATATTTT. Translating it yields CASSAWTALVSGNTIYF.

V usage is TRBV27 and J usage is TRBJ2-7, with D possibly matching TRBD1 (5 bases). Trimming removed 2 bases from V and 6 bases from J, with 14 bases in between. The CDR3 is 14 residues long. Germline V lookup: CDR1 MNHEY, CDR2 SMNVEV (reference sequence). CDR3 nucleotide sequence: TGTGCCAGCAGTTTAGTATCCAGTAGGGGCGAGCAGTACTTC. Residues: CASSLVSSRGEQYF.

This chain joins TRBV30 and TRBJ2-7, with D tentatively TRBD1 (6 bases). This CDR3 region has 13 residues. Trimming removed 3 bases at V and 0 bases at J, with 9 bases between. In germline, CDR1 is GTSNPN, CDR2 SVGIG (reference sequence). The CDR3 loop is CAWRGRGSYEQYF. CDR3 coding DNA: TGTGCCTGGAGAGGCAGGGGCTCCTACGAGCAGTACTTC. Full variable domain (missing parts from reference TRBV30 and TRBJ2-7): SQTIHQWPATLVQPVGSPLSLECTVEGTSNPNLYWYRQAAGRGLQLLFYSVGIGQISSEVPQNLSASRPQDRQFILSSKKLLLSDSGFYLCAWRGRGSYEQYFGPGTRLTVT.

V is TRBV6-5 and J is TRBJ2-1, with D hard to call. CDR1 is MNHEY, CDR2 SVGAGI, per germline. The V and J ends lost 10 bases and 9 bases respectively, with 19 bases between them. This CDR3 is built from 13 residues. In DNA form, the CDR3 reads TGTGCCACCATCAACACGACGACCTTTGAGCAGTTCTTC. Amino acids: CATINTTTFEQFF.